Presented here are 29 T cell receptor beta chains from one specimen sequenced in a study of T cells in narcolepsy. Repertoires were generated with immunoSEQ multiplex PCR, while TCRdb's copy carries only in-frame clones and drops some. The sample holds tens of thousands of clones, approximately 85% seen once. Sequences were obtained from memory (CD45RA-) CD4+ T cells from blood. All receptors derive from a human donor in good health.

The chain employs TRBV5-1 and TRBJ1-5; TRBD1 matches at 7 bases. The CDR3 extends over 16 amino acids. Germline CDR1 SGHRS, CDR2 YFSETQ. V shed 0 bases and J 0 bases; nucleotides not matched to a gene: 3. The CDR3 region is CASSLGSGGSNQPQHF. The CDR3 DNA reads as TGCGCCAGCAGCTTGGGGTCAGGGGGTAGCAATCAGCCCCAGCATTTT.

The chain employs TRBV28 and TRBJ2-3; TRBD2 might be the D (6 bases). In germline, CDR1 is MDHEN, CDR2 SYDVKM. Trimming took 2 bases from V and 5 from J, leaving 14 bases between them. The CDR3 has 15 amino acids. The CDR3 DNA follows: TGTGCCAGCAGTTTAGCGGGAAGTCAGCGAGATACGCAGTATTTT. It is translated as CASSLAGSQRDTQYF.

The DNA of the CDR3 is TGCGCCAGCAGTTCCTCGGGACTTCTAGCCCCCCTCCACTTT. This gives the protein CASSSSGLLAPLHF. The gene calls are TRBV4-1 and TRBJ1-6, with D maybe TRBD1 (5 bases). The ends were cut back, 6 bases at V and 13 bases at J, with 19 bases in the middle. CDR1 and CDR2 from the germline V gene are MGHRA and YSYEKL. The CDR3 runs 14 residues.

The rearrangement joins TRBV19 to TRBJ2-1, with TRBD2 identical over 7 bases. V lost 7 bases, J lost 3 bases, and 12 bases stayed unmatched. Germline CDR1 and CDR2: LNHDA and SQIVND (reference sequence). This CDR3 region has 16 residues. CDR3 nucleotides: TGTGCCAGTACAAACGGGGGGTCGACGTTCTACAATGAGCAGTTCTTC. Translation: CASTNGGSTFYNEQFF.

This rearrangement joins TRBV5-4 to TRBJ2-7; TRBD2 might be the D (5 bases). The CDR3 is 14 amino acids. With 0 bases removed from V and 7 bases from J, the gap between germline ends came to 14 bases. Per germline, CDR1 SGHNT and CDR2 YYREEE (reference sequence). CDR3 nucleotide sequence: TGTGCCAGCAGCTTGGCCAAACTCGGGAAGGAGCAGTACTTC. Translated: CASSLAKLGKEQYF.

The V and J genes are TRBV7-8 and TRBJ2-7; TRBD1 aligns across 8 bases. Germline V gene data show CDR1 as SGHVS and CDR2 as FQNEAQ. The V segment lost 5 bases and the J segment 3 bases; nucleotides outside the gene matches: 6. The CDR3 contains 14 residues. Here the CDR3 DNA reads TGTGCCAGCAGCCCATCGGGACAGGTCTACGAGCAGTACTTC. Translation gives CASSPSGQVYEQYF.

CDR3 DNA sequence: TGTGCCAGCAGCACTATTGCTGGGAGGGAGAGGGAGTTCTTC. Protein product: CASSTIAGREREFF. The rearrangement joins TRBV27 to TRBJ2-1, with 7 positions matching TRBD2. The CDR3 extends over 14 amino acids. V trimming: 6 bases; J trimming: 14 bases; junction bases outside the gene matches: 16. From germline, CDR1 is MNHEY and CDR2 SMNVEV (reference sequence).

Of note for this clone: Since the CDR3 does not end with the conserved phenylalanine or tryptophan, this likely comes from a read error. No DNA is shown, since the ends of the CDR3 on it are uncertain; the CDR3 is the one TCRdb lists. The CDR3 is CASRSSDRGLNSI. The chain combines TRBV28 with TRBJ2-7; the D call TRBD1 from the table was never checked on the DNA. Germline V gene sequence: CDR1 MDHEN, CDR2 SYDVKM. The CDR3 is made up of 13 amino acids, end residues included.

A remark on this clone: Relative to the germline gene, one junction end is altered; a read error may explain this. The V and J genes are TRBV7-2 and TRBJ2-5; the D call may be TRBD1 or TRBD2 (5 bases each). Germline V gives CDR1 SGHTA, CDR2 FQGNSA. CDR3 length: 14 amino acids. The chain's CDR3 is CASSPGADQETQYF. In DNA, the CDR3 is TGCGCCAGCAGCCCCGGGGCAGACCAAGAGACCCAGTACTTC.

The chain has TRBV6-6 and TRBJ1-1; D is ambiguous. From germline, CDR1 is MNHNY and CDR2 SVGAGI (reference sequence). The germline V and J ends were trimmed by 11 bases and 0 bases, with 7 bases remaining between them. CDR3 length equals 11 residues. CDR3 nucleotide sequence: TGTGCCCTGCTCGTGAACACTGAAGCTTTCTTT. Translating gives CALLVNTEAFF.

This clone was observed a few times. The V and J genes are TRBV6-1 and TRBJ1-5, with 10 bases that match TRBD1. Germline CDR1 reads MNHNS; CDR2 reads SASEGT. The CDR3 contains 15 residues. After removal of 5 bases from V and 6 bases from J, the junction contained 7 bases not matched to a gene. CDR3 residues: CASSPGTGVGQPQHF. The CDR3 DNA follows: TGTGCCAGCAGTCCCGGGACAGGGGTAGGTCAGCCCCAGCATTTT.

The rearrangement joins TRBV6-6 to TRBJ2-5; D is ambiguous. The V end was cut by 7 bases, the J end by 4 bases, with 10 bases between. CDR1 is MNHNY, CDR2 SVGAGI, per germline (reference sequence). The CDR3 is 12 amino acids. CDR3: CASTGVLETQYF. CDR3 sequence (DNA): TGTGCCAGCACGGGCGTATTAGAGACCCAGTACTTC.

Of note for this clone: Relative to the germline gene, one junction end is altered; a read error may explain this. The same CDR3 also results from other DNA sequences found in this sample. The rearrangement joins TRBV18 to TRBJ2-3, with D perhaps matching TRBD2 (5 bases). CDR3 length: 14 amino acids. The germline gives CDR1 KGHSH, CDR2 LQKENI. The CDR3 protein is CASSLGGSTDTQYF. Written as DNA, the CDR3 is TGTGCTAGCTCACTCGGCGGGAGCACAGATACGCAGTATTTT.

The chain combines TRBV4-2 with TRBJ1-5, with 9 bases aligning to TRBD1. CDR3 size: 17 residues. Per germline, CDR1 LGHNA and CDR2 YNFKEQ. J was trimmed by 0 bases and V by 0 bases; bases with no gene match: 3. The CDR3 loop is CASSQEGQGNSNQPQHF. The CDR3 DNA sequence: TGTGCCAGCAGCCAAGAGGGACAGGGCAATAGCAATCAGCCCCAGCATTTT.

J is TRBJ1-4 and V is TRBV13; TRBD1 matches 9 bases. V shed 5 bases and J 6 bases; nucleotides not matched to a gene: 4. The CDR3 is 14 residues long. Germline lookup yields CDR1 PRHDT and CDR2 FYEKMQ (reference sequence). Written as DNA, the CDR3 is TGTGCCAGCAGCCGACAGGGGGTGGATGAAAAACTGTTTTTT. Its translation is CASSRQGVDEKLFF.

The chain employs TRBV5-1 and TRBJ1-2; D is unresolved. The germline CDR1 and CDR2 sequences are SGHRS and YFSETQ. This CDR3 is 15 amino acids long. Trimming pared 0 bases from V and 8 bases from J, leaving 17 bases between. The CDR3 reads CASSLDEEGRLGYTF. For the CDR3, the DNA is TGCGCCAGCAGCTTGGATGAGGAGGGAAGGCTCGGCTACACCTTC.

Here the CDR3 reads CASSPGPLSSYEQYF. In nucleotides, the CDR3 is TGTGCCAGCAGCCCCGGACCGCTAAGCTCCTACGAGCAGTACTTC. The chain links TRBV7-2 to TRBJ2-7; D unresolved. The CDR3 has 15 residues. Trimming removed 5 bases at V and 0 bases at J, with 14 bases between. The germline CDR1 and CDR2 sequences are SGHTA and FQGNSA.

V gene TRBV18 combines with J gene TRBJ2-7; a weak D match, TRBD1 (6 bases). The CDR3 has 13 residues. V was trimmed by 4 bases and J by 1 base, leaving 8 bases between them. CDR1 and CDR2 (germline): KGHSH, LQKENI. The CDR3: CASSLQGSYEQYF. The CDR3 DNA sequence: TGTGCCAGCTCACTACAGGGATCCTACGAGCAGTACTTC.

Only a few counts were recorded for this clone. The rearrangement joins TRBV5-1 to TRBJ1-1; D call uncertain. Trimming removed 4 bases from V and 7 bases from J, with 14 bases in between. This CDR3 comprises 13 residues. Germline V gives CDR1 SGHRS, CDR2 YFSETQ. CDR3 bases: TGCGCCAGCAGCCAAGGTACCGAGTATGAAGCTTTCTTT. It yields the protein CASSQGTEYEAFF.

CDR3 loop: CASSLLHEQYF. Here the CDR3 DNA reads TGCGCCAGCTCGCTTCTCCACGAGCAGTACTTC. The J gene is TRBJ2-7, the V gene TRBV5-1, with unresolved D. The germline V gene encodes CDR1 SGHRS and CDR2 YFSETQ. Trimming removed 7 bases from V and 5 bases from J, with 10 bases in between. The CDR3 covers 11 residues.

The V call is TRBV29-1, the J call TRBJ2-6, with D perhaps TRBD1 (6 bases). Per germline, CDR1 SQVTM and CDR2 ANQGSEA. The CDR3 loop spans 13 amino acids. V lost 7 bases to trimming and J lost 1 base, with 8 bases between them. The CDR3 DNA reads as TGCAGCGCCAGGGGTTCTGGGGCCAACGTCCTGACTTTC. Translation gives CSARGSGANVLTF. The full variable domain, its missing parts supplied by reference TRBV29-1 and TRBJ2-6, is SAVISQKPSRDICQRGTSLTIQCQVDSQVTMMFWYRQQPGQSLTLIATANQGSEATYESGFVIDKFPISRPNLTFSTLTVSNMSPEDSSIYLCSARGSGANVLTFGAGSRLTVL.

This clone was seen a single time. The chain recombines TRBV28 with TRBJ1-5, with a tentative D call TRBD1 (5 bases). CDR1 and CDR2 from the germline V gene are MDHEN and SYDVKM. The CDR3 contains 14 residues. Trimming took 2 bases from V and 5 from J, leaving 10 bases between them. CDR3 amino acids: CASSLEGTYQPQHF. DNA for the CDR3: TGTGCCAGCAGTTTAGAGGGGACGTATCAGCCCCAGCATTTT.

As to this clone: A much bigger clone sits one base away, suggesting this may be a read error. This chain uses TRBV5-1 with TRBJ1-1, with D uncertain. The CDR3 has 15 amino acids. Trimming took off 0 bases at V and 8 bases at J, with 17 bases between the two ends. Germline values: CDR1 SGHRS, CDR2 YFSETQ. CDR3 region: CASSLVGVGNGEAFF. The CDR3 region has the DNA TGCGCCAGCAGCTTGGTAGGCGTAGGTAACGGGGAAGCTTTCTTT.

V and J are TRBV7-8 and TRBJ2-6; 9 positions match TRBD2. Germline values: CDR1 SGHVS, CDR2 FQNEAQ. The junction had 10 bases not matched to a gene; V was cut back by 4 bases and J by 0 bases. The CDR3 length is 19 residues. DNA for the CDR3: TGTGCCAGCAGCTCCCGCCGACTAGCGGCCCCCTCTGGGGCCAACGTCCTGACTTTC. Protein: CASSSRRLAAPSGANVLTF. Based on the CDR3 plus reference TRBV7-8 and TRBJ2-6, the full variable domain is GAGVSQSPRYKVAKRGQDVALRCDPISGHVSLFWYQQALGQGPEFLTYFQNEAQLDKSGLPSDRFFAERPEGSVSTLKIQRTQQEDSAVYLCASSSRRLAAPSGANVLTFGAGSRLTVL.

The rearrangement uses TRBV20-1 and TRBJ2-1; D remains ambiguous. V lost 5 bases and J 10 bases, leaving 12 bases between the germline ends. The CDR3 contains 11 residues. Per germline, CDR1 DFQATT and CDR2 SNEGSKA (reference sequence). The CDR3 loop reads CSAHRRREQFF. Written as DNA, the CDR3 is TGCAGTGCTCACCGCCGTCGGGAGCAGTTCTTC.

The V gene is TRBV28, the J gene TRBJ1-2; a weak D match, TRBD1 (5 bases). Germline V lookup: CDR1 MDHEN, CDR2 SYDVKM. Trimming shortened V by 7 bases and J by 4 bases, and 13 bases separated the two germline ends. The CDR3 extends over 13 amino acids. CDR3 protein: CASIHGGTYGYTF. The CDR3, as DNA: TGTGCCAGCATCCACGGGGGAACCTATGGCTACACCTTC.

This clone was observed once. The gene calls are TRBV29-1 and TRBJ2-4; possible D gene TRBD2, 6 bases. The CDR3 contains 14 residues. Trimming took off 4 bases at V and 0 bases at J, with 10 bases between the two ends. The germline CDR1 and CDR2 sequences are SQVTM and ANQGSEA. CDR3 sequence (DNA): TGCAGCGTTGCGGCAGCGGGAGCCAAAAACATTCAGTACTTC. It is translated as CSVAAAGAKNIQYF.

A note on this clone: Other DNA sequences in this sample translate to the same CDR3. The V gene is TRBV21-1, the J gene TRBJ1-5. TRBV21-1 counts as a pseudogene. The CDR3 runs to 16 residues. The CDR3, as DNA: TGTGCCAGCAGCAAAGTGGTCAGCTTAAGAAATCAGCCCCAGCATTTT. Amino acid sequence: CASSKVVSLRNQPQHF.

A remark on this clone: Distinct nucleotide sequences in the sample also encode this CDR3. The chain links TRBV7-2 to TRBJ1-1, with a tentative D call TRBD1 (5 bases). Germline V CDR1 and CDR2: SGHTA, FQGNSA. The CDR3 loop spans 13 amino acids. With 1 base removed from V and 4 bases from J, the gap between germline ends came to 7 bases. CDR3 sequence (DNA): TGTGCCAGCAGCTTAGGGGGCATCACTGAAGCTTTCTTT. This encodes CASSLGGITEAFF.